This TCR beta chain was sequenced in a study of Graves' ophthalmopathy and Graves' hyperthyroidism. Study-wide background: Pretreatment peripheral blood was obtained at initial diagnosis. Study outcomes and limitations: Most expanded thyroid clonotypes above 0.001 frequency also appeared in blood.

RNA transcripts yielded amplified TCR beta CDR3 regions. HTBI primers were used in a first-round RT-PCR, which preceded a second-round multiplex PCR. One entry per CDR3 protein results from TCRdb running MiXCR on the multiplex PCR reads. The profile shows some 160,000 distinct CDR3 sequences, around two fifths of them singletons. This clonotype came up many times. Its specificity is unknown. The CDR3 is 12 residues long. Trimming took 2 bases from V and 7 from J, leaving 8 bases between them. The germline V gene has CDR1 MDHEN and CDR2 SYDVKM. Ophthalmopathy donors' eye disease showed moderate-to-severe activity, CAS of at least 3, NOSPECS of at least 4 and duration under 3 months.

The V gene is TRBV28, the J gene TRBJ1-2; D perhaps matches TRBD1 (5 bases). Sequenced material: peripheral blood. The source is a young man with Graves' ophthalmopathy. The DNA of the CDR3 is TGTGCCAGCAGTTTACTTCAGGGTGGCTACACCTTC. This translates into CASSLLQGGYTF.